The entry below describes one T cell receptor beta chain. This receptor's antigen is unknown. No clone much larger than this one lies a single base away; base qualities are absent. Receptors were amplified or captured by 5' RACE. Sequencer: Illumina HiSeq 2500. The second PCR ran for about 7 to 11 cycles and used a J-beta primer mix along with a sample-barcoded 5' primer. A unique molecular identifier was introduced onto each TCR beta cDNA molecule by a template-switch 5' adaptor carrying 12 random nucleotides. Each sample yielded at least 3 million CDR3-containing paired-end reads. All of the RNA was converted into first-strand cDNA using the Mint cDNA synthesis kit, with a TRBC-specific oligonucleotide serving as the primer. All cDNA was treated with uracil-DNA glycosylase and then went through a first 18-cycle PCR with the universal primers M1SS and BC2_uni_R. On the authors' methods: For normalization, 1 million high-quality reads, each with a distinct molecular identifier, were randomly selected from each sample. Instead of being binned into consensus sequences, reads that shared molecular identifiers were thrown out. MiTCR, set to a Q25 quality threshold and the strictest error-elimination algorithm, was used for CDR3 identification, clonotype clustering and error correction. Lower-bound total TCR beta diversity was estimated with a nonparametric unseen species model using Euler transformation. The public reads were reprocessed in TCRdb via fastp at Q25 and MiXCR, keeping in-frame beta chains. Rows matching on CDR3 protein sequence are summarized as one entry with the most common DNA and genes. TCRdb's processing, not the study's, gives the V and J calls here. The sample profile shows more than 800,000 distinct CDR3 sequences; 40% to 45% of them were found once. The top ten hold 15% to 20% of the sample.

This entry comes from a study of blood T cells in healthy people across ages (dated by TCRdb to between 2015 and 2017). Regarding the research as a whole: In model experiments, template switching captured roughly one uniquely barcoded TCR beta cDNA molecule for every two T cells. Using deep sequencing normalized with unique cDNA molecular identifiers, the study measured how TCR beta repertoire diversity changes with age. The donors were divided into four age groups: young (average 16 years), middle-aged (about 39), aged (about 62) and long-lived (roughly 88). Donors of different ages were randomly distributed across sequencing lanes to avoid experimental bias. Two additional independent replicas of 1 million unique cDNA reads from the same blood draw were analyzed for two donors (one aged 18 to 29 and one aged 80 or older).

What the research found in general, with its limitations: Since profiling was done on bulk unsorted PBMCs, naive and antigen-experienced compartments could not be conclusively compared. A strong correlation was found between observed TCR beta diversity and the percentage of naive T cells measured by flow cytometry. Because the CMV infection status of the donors was unknown, age-related changes in expanded clonotypes may potentially have been confounded. Compared with the aged group, more naive CD4+ T cells, fewer expanded clones and increased TCR diversity were shown by the long-lived group, suggesting age selection. As age increased, observed TCR beta diversity per million T cells dropped in a roughly linear way, and a significant reduction was already evident by age 40. Estimates of total diversity from one million sequenced T cells were regarded as lower bounds and underestimates.

CDR1 SGHTA and CDR2 FQGNSA are derived from the germline V gene. V and J are truncated by 3 bases and 8 bases respectively, leaving an intervening sequence of 17 bases. The CDR3 spans 16 residues, from the cysteine through the phenylalanine. The kept DNA is CDR3 alone, 48 bases in frame from the first base. The approximately 41 donors, aged roughly 6 to 90 years, were systemically healthy Caucasian individuals from Russia. Around 10 milliliters of peripheral blood were drawn from each donor into EDTA-treated Vacutainer tubes. Ficoll-Paque density-gradient centrifugation was used to isolate PBMCs, with at least 7 million per sample. Total RNA was extracted from PBMCs with Trizol reagent, with at least 6 micrograms obtained per sample. Naive CD45RAhigh/CD27high T cell percentages were measured by flow cytometry on a PBMC aliquot from every donor.

This sequence was found in a woman aged 55-70 years in good health. The sequenced material came from blood. Rearrangement joined TRBV7-2 to TRBJ1-6; the D gene cannot be resolved reliably. At the DNA level, the sequence is TGTGCCAGCAGCTTGGGCTTGGCCTTCCCGGATTCACCCCTCCACTTT. Its translation reads: CASSLGLAFPDSPLHF.